A single T cell receptor (beta chain) is shown here with its context. A single base separates this from a much larger clone, so it may be a read error. Samples came from axillary lymph nodes draining the breast cancer. The data were obtained in a study of breast tumors, draining lymph nodes, adjacent tissues. This CDR3 spans 13 amino acids. Germline lookup yields CDR1 KGHSH and CDR2 LQKENI. One entry per CDR3 protein results from TCRdb running MiXCR on the multiplex PCR reads. The sample shows 150,000 to 200,000 distinct CDR3 sequences, more than 25% of them seen only once. This clonotype was obtained from a female donor with breast cancer. Some clones in this sample may be carry-over from other donors' samples. Sequences were obtained from axillary lymph node tissue. The chain is built from TRBV18 and TRBJ2-7; D remains unclear. The CDR3 DNA reads as TGTGCCAGCTCGCCCGGGTTTACCTACGAGCAGTGCTTC. Encoded protein: CASSPGFTYEQCF. The whole variable domain, filled in from reference TRBV18 and TRBJ2-7, reads NAGVMQNPRHLVRRRGQEARLRCSPMKGHSHVYWYRQLPEEGLKFMVYLQKENIIDESGMPKERFSAEFPKEGPSILRIQQVVRGDSAAYFCASSPGFTYEQCFGPGTRLTVT.